A selection of T cell receptor beta chains follows, all from one sample in a study of blood T cell repertoires in COVID-19. The data were produced by immunoSEQ multiplex PCR, yet TCRdb's version contains in-frame clones alone and is incomplete. The sample holds over 120,000 clones; more than 75% are singletons and the top ten take 5.5% to 7%. The sample consisted of PBMCs or T cells enriched from blood (not recorded which). These TCRs come from a woman between 50 and 59 years old who had recovered from COVID-19. The CDR3 runs from the conserved cysteine through the conserved F or W. The D gene is left open where the match is weak. Expanded clones get a size class; other rows say once, few or many, or leave the size out.

len | j_gene | d_gene | abundance | v_gene | CDR3nt | CDR3aa
15 | TRBJ1-2 | - | once | TRBV18 | TGTGCCAGCTCACCTTCGGGACAAATTAACTATGGCTACACCTTC | CASSPSGQINYGYTF
14 | TRBJ1-2 | TRBD1 | - | TRBV6-5 | TGTGCCAGCAGGCCTACAGGGGGCGGCTATGGCTACACCTTC | CASRPTGGGYGYTF
14 | TRBJ2-5 | TRBD1 | - | TRBV28 | TGTGCCAGCAGTAAGGACAGGGGGCAAGAGACCCAGTACTTC | CASSKDRGQETQYF
15 | TRBJ1-5 | TRBD1 | - | TRBV4-2 | TGTGCCAGCAGCCAAGGACAGGGAGGCAATCAGCCCCAGCATTTT | CASSQGQGGNQPQHF
14 | TRBJ1-2 | - | - | TRBV2 | TGTGCCAGCAGGGAGGAGGGAATGGGCTATGGCTACACCTTC | CASREEGMGYGYTF
13 | TRBJ2-1 | TRBD2 | - | TRBV11-1 | TGTGCCAGCAGCCCGGGGGGACGGAATGAGCAGTTCTTC | CASSPGGRNEQFF
14 | TRBJ1-6 | - | - | TRBV28 | TGTGCCAGCAGTTTAGAGGGGGTAAATTCACCCCTCCACTTT | CASSLEGVNSPLHF
17 | TRBJ1-6 | TRBD1 | few | TRBV28 | TGTGCCAGCAGTTTATACCAGGGGGCAATTTATAATTCACCCCTCCACTTT | CASSLYQGAIYNSPLHF
13 | TRBJ1-2 | TRBD1 | - | TRBV28 | TGTGCCAGCAGTCCGGGACAGGGTGGCGGCTACACCTTC | CASSPGQGGGYTF
13 | TRBJ2-7 | - | - | TRBV7-9 | TGTGCCAGCAGCCCGCAGGGTAGGTACGAGCAGTACTTC | CASSPQGRYEQYF
14 | TRBJ2-2 | - | - | TRBV3-1/TRBV3-2 | TGTGCCAGCAGCCTAGCCCTATGGAGCGGGGAGCTGTTTTTT | CASSLALWSGELFF
15 | TRBJ1-2 | - | few | TRBV28 | TGTGCCAGCAGTCCACCGGACAGAAGTAGCTATGGCTACACCTTC | CASSPPDRSSYGYTF
11 | TRBJ2-1 | - | - | TRBV28 | TGTGCCAGCAGTTTGGGAGTTGAGCAGTTCTTC | CASSLGVEQFF
14 | TRBJ2-5 | - | - | TRBV7-2 | TGTGCCAGCAGCGTAAGCCAGGGGCAAGAGACCCAGTACTTC | CASSVSQGQETQYF
17 | TRBJ1-4 | TRBD1 | once | TRBV28 | TGTGCCAGCAGTGACAGGGGGGCCGGTAGAGCTAATGAAAAACTGTTTTTT | CASSDRGAGRANEKLFF
14 | TRBJ1-4 | TRBD1 | - | TRBV10-3 | TGTGCCATCAGGGGACAGACAACTAATGAAAAACTGTTTTTT | CAIRGQTTNEKLFF
14 | TRBJ2-3 | - | once | TRBV5-1 | TGCGCCAGCAGCTTGGGACAGCGCACAGATACGCAGTATTTT | CASSLGQRTDTQYF
16 | TRBJ1-6 | - | - | TRBV15 | TGTGCCACCTCCCGGGACATTTCCCCTGGGGGTTCACCCCTCCACTTT | CATSRDISPGGSPLHF
15 | TRBJ1-1 | - | - | TRBV28 | TGTGCCAGCAGGCCAGGGCCTCTGGCGAACACTGAAGCTTTCTTT | CASRPGPLANTEAFF
13 | TRBJ2-3 | - | - | TRBV18 | TGTGCCAGCTCAGAACACGGGACAGATACGCAGTATTTT | CASSEHGTDTQYF
14 | TRBJ1-2 | - | - | TRBV2 | TGTGCCAGCAGTGAGGGGGGTATTAACTATGGCTACACCTTC | CASSEGGINYGYTF
13 | TRBJ1-2 | - | - | TRBV3-1/TRBV3-2 | TGTGCCAGCAGCCATGAGACGGGGAATGGCTACACCTTC | CASSHETGNGYTF
15 | TRBJ2-3 | TRBD2 | - | TRBV9 | TGTGCCAGCAGCGTAGCGGGGGGGCATTGGGATACGCAGTATTTT | CASSVAGGHWDTQYF
15 | TRBJ1-1 | - | - | TRBV5-1 | TGCGCCAGCAGCTTGAGAGTAGGAGCGGGGGCTGAAGCTTTCTTT | CASSLRVGAGAEAFF
14 | TRBJ1-5 | TRBD1 | - | TRBV9 | TGTGCCAGCAGCGAGACAGGGTTGAATCAGCCCCAGCATTTT | CASSETGLNQPQHF
13 | TRBJ2-2 | - | - | TRBV2 | TGTGCCAGCAGGCCAGGGGCCACCGGGGAGCTGTTTTTT | CASRPGATGELFF
15 | TRBJ1-1 | - | - | TRBV5-1 | TGCGCCAGCAGCTTGGGTGGGGGCGTGGGGACTGAAGCTTTCTTT | CASSLGGGVGTEAFF
15 | TRBJ1-1 | TRBD1 | few | TRBV5-6 | TGTGCCAGCAGCCCTAACGGACAGGGAGGTTCTGAAGCTTTCTTT | CASSPNGQGGSEAFF
13 | TRBJ1-2 | - | once | TRBV5-1 | TGCGCCAGCAGCTTGGACGGGGTCTATGGCTACACCTTC | CASSLDGVYGYTF
13 | TRBJ1-3 | - | - | TRBV7-2 | TGTGCCAGCACCCCCAGCTCTGGAAACACCATATATTTT | CASTPSSGNTIYF
13 | TRBJ1-2 | - | few | TRBV28 | TGTGCCAGCAGTAAACAACAGGGATTCGGCTACACCTTC | CASSKQQGFGYTF
15 | TRBJ1-4 | TRBD1 | - | TRBV10-2 | TGCGCCAGCAGGGACAGGCCTCCAACTAATGAAAAACTGTTTTTT | CASRDRPPTNEKLFF
13 | TRBJ1-6 | TRBD1 | - | TRBV2 | TGTGCCAGCGGCCGGGACAGTGATTCACCCCTCCACTTT | CASGRDSDSPLHF
13 | TRBJ1-5 | - | - | TRBV18 | TGTGCCAGCTCAGTAGACAGGTATCAGCCCCAGCATTTT | CASSVDRYQPQHF
14 | TRBJ2-5 | TRBD1 | - | TRBV7-3 | TGTGCCAGCAGCTCCGGGACAGGGGAAGAGACCCAGTACTTC | CASSSGTGEETQYF
13 | TRBJ2-5 | - | once | TRBV11-2 | TGTGCCAGCAGCCGCGAACTACAAGAGACCCAGTACTTC | CASSRELQETQYF
15 | TRBJ1-2 | - | - | TRBV14 | TGTGCCAGCAGCCAAGCCGTAGGGGGGGGCGCTGGCTACACCTTC | CASSQAVGGGAGYTF
17 | TRBJ1-3 | - | once | TRBV5-5 | TGTGCCAGCACCTTGGAGCTGGGACATAACTCTGGAAACACCATATATTTT | CASTLELGHNSGNTIYF
17 | TRBJ2-1 | - | - | TRBV24-1 | TGTGCCACCAGTGATTCGGCTCAGGGGGGAAGGGGGAATGAGCAGTTCTTC | CATSDSAQGGRGNEQFF
15 | TRBJ2-3 | - | few | TRBV6-5 | TGTGCCAGCAGTACCGGGACACTACGCACAGATACGCAGTATTTT | CASSTGTLRTDTQYF
14 | TRBJ2-7 | - | - | TRBV5-6 | TGTGCCAGCAGCTTGGACAGGTTGTCCTACGAGCAGTACTTC | CASSLDRLSYEQYF
15 | TRBJ2-5 | TRBD2 | - | TRBV11-3 | TGTGCCAGCAGCTTAGGGCTAGCGGGGGAAGAGACCCAGTACTTC | CASSLGLAGEETQYF
14 | TRBJ2-5 | - | - | TRBV5-4 | TGTGCCAGCAGCCCAGGGACATCCCAAGAGACCCAGTACTTC | CASSPGTSQETQYF
15 | TRBJ1-1 | - | - | TRBV2 | TGTGCCAGCAGCTTCCAGGGGCTTATGGCCACTGAAGCTTTCTTT | CASSFQGLMATEAFF